The clone carrying this T cell receptor beta chain showed up just a few times. Its cognate antigen is unknown. These data originate in a study of T-cell reconstitution after alpha-beta-depleted transplantation in children. Using unique molecular identifiers, the investigators prepared the TCRbeta library. TCRdb ran MiXCR on the PCR reads and lists one entry per CDR3 protein. The data contain a few hundred thousand distinct CDR3 sequences, 27% of them seen just once; the ten biggest clones take up under 45%. Points from the study as a whole: Reportedly, only several hundred clones from non-depleted graft cells drove alpha-beta T-cell counts at about two months.

This TCR was recovered from a boy in the first two years of life with Wiskott-Aldrich syndrome, due to receive a stem cell transplant. Source: PBMCs, taken before TCRalphabeta/CD19-depleted stem cell transplant.

CDR3 coding DNA: TGTGCCAGCAGCTTAGGGGGCTCCACGGCCCAGTACTTC. Residues: CASSLGGSTAQYF. This chain connects TRBV7-2 to TRBJ2-5, with D tentatively TRBD1 (5 bases). Looked up from germline, CDR1 is SGHTA and CDR2 is FQGNSA. V shed 1 base and J shed 9 bases, with 12 bases lying between them. The CDR3 has 13 residues.